This is a list of T cell receptor beta chains from one sample in a study of cytomegalovirus exposure and HLA in healthy donors. The method was immunoSEQ multiplex PCR; TCRdb's version includes in-frame clones alone and lacks a portion of them. The sample shows about 150,000 clones, around 70% of them seen only once. Sequenced sample: PBMCs. The source of these receptors is a man aged 35 to 55 in good health and CMV-seronegative. Both conserved end residues are part of each CDR3. A D gene is named only where the DNA matches it firmly. Expanded clones get a size class; other rows say once, few or many, or leave the size out.

v_call: TRBV29-1; clone_size: -; j_call: TRBJ1-1; d_call: TRBD1; cdr3_aa: CSVDRGSSGTEAFF; cdr3_nt: TGCAGCGTAGACAGGGGTTCTAGTGGCACTGAAGCTTTCTTT
v_call: TRBV6-1; clone_size: few; j_call: TRBJ1-2; d_call: TRBD1; cdr3_aa: CASSVHPGGANYGYTF; cdr3_nt: TGTGCCAGCAGTGTACACCCAGGGGGAGCTAACTATGGCTACACCTTC
v_call: TRBV30; clone_size: -; j_call: TRBJ1-2; d_call: -; cdr3_aa: CAWSVFARGYTF; cdr3_nt: TGTGCCTGGAGTGTTTTTGCGCGGGGCTACACCTTC
v_call: TRBV7-3; clone_size: -; j_call: TRBJ2-7; d_call: TRBD1; cdr3_aa: CASSPGTGGSYEQYF; cdr3_nt: TGTGCCAGCAGCCCCGGGACAGGGGGCTCCTACGAGCAGTACTTC
v_call: TRBV9; clone_size: -; j_call: TRBJ1-2; d_call: TRBD1; cdr3_aa: CASSVGGQGYYGYTF; cdr3_nt: TGTGCCAGCAGCGTAGGAGGACAGGGGTACTATGGCTACACCTTC
v_call: TRBV5-1; clone_size: -; j_call: TRBJ2-2; d_call: -; cdr3_aa: CASSLGSTNTGELFF; cdr3_nt: TGCGCCAGCAGCTTGGGTTCCACGAACACCGGGGAGCTGTTTTTT
v_call: TRBV11-2; clone_size: -; j_call: TRBJ2-1; d_call: -; cdr3_aa: CASSPGGSEQFF; cdr3_nt: TGTGCCAGCAGCCCAGGGGGGAGTGAGCAGTTCTTC
v_call: TRBV14; clone_size: -; j_call: TRBJ2-5; d_call: -; cdr3_aa: CASSQGTGRETQYF; cdr3_nt: TGTGCCAGCAGCCAAGGAACAGGGCGTGAGACCCAGTACTTC
v_call: TRBV4-2; clone_size: few; j_call: TRBJ1-3; d_call: -; cdr3_aa: CASSQPGGARGNTIYF; cdr3_nt: TGTGCCAGCAGCCAACCGGGGGGGGCGCGAGGAAACACCATATATTTT
v_call: TRBV27; clone_size: -; j_call: TRBJ2-2; d_call: TRBD2; cdr3_aa: CASSFGLAAGELFF; cdr3_nt: TGTGCCAGCAGTTTCGGACTAGCGGCCGGGGAGCTGTTTTTT
v_call: TRBV30; clone_size: -; j_call: TRBJ2-1; d_call: TRBD1; cdr3_aa: CAWSAGQTNNEQFF; cdr3_nt: TGTGCCTGGAGTGCGGGACAGACAAACAATGAGCAGTTCTTC
v_call: TRBV7-3; clone_size: -; j_call: TRBJ2-3; d_call: -; cdr3_aa: CASSLRGGTDTQYF; cdr3_nt: TGTGCCAGCAGCTTAAGGGGAGGCACAGATACGCAGTATTTT
v_call: TRBV5-1; clone_size: few; j_call: TRBJ2-7; d_call: -; cdr3_aa: CASSTPRAPYEQYF; cdr3_nt: TGCGCCAGCAGCACCCCAAGAGCCCCCTACGAGCAGTACTTC
v_call: TRBV2; clone_size: -; j_call: TRBJ2-2; d_call: TRBD1; cdr3_aa: CAGTGGAGGELFF; cdr3_nt: TGCGCCGGTACAGGGGGAGCCGGCGGGGAGCTGTTTTTT
v_call: TRBV5-6; clone_size: -; j_call: TRBJ2-3; d_call: -; cdr3_aa: CASSGEVLSTDTQYF; cdr3_nt: TGTGCCAGCAGCGGCGAGGTACTTAGCACAGATACGCAGTATTTT
v_call: TRBV13; clone_size: few; j_call: TRBJ1-3; d_call: TRBD1; cdr3_aa: CASRDRGHGNTIYF; cdr3_nt: TGTGCCAGCCGGGACAGGGGACATGGAAACACCATATATTTT
v_call: TRBV5-1; clone_size: -; j_call: TRBJ2-7; d_call: TRBD2; cdr3_aa: CASSLFGGAYEQYF; cdr3_nt: TGCGCCAGCAGCTTGTTCGGGGGGGCTTACGAGCAGTACTTC
v_call: TRBV11-2; clone_size: once; j_call: TRBJ2-7; d_call: TRBD1; cdr3_aa: CASSLYQGAYEQYF; cdr3_nt: TGTGCCAGCAGCTTATATCAGGGGGCCTACGAGCAGTACTTC
v_call: TRBV10-2; clone_size: -; j_call: TRBJ2-3; d_call: TRBD2; cdr3_aa: CATGTSGGWDTQYF; cdr3_nt: TGCGCCACCGGGACTAGCGGGGGGTGGGATACGCAGTATTTT
v_call: TRBV30; clone_size: -; j_call: TRBJ2-1; d_call: TRBD2; cdr3_aa: CAWSVGGGNEQFF; cdr3_nt: TGTGCCTGGAGTGTTGGCGGGGGCAATGAGCAGTTCTTC
v_call: TRBV19; clone_size: -; j_call: TRBJ2-5; d_call: TRBD1; cdr3_aa: CASSIADRGETQYF; cdr3_nt: TGTGCCAGTAGTATAGCGGACAGGGGTGAGACCCAGTACTTC
v_call: TRBV6-5; clone_size: -; j_call: TRBJ2-7; d_call: TRBD1; cdr3_aa: CASSPGTVRPYEQYF; cdr3_nt: TGTGCCAGCAGCCCCGGGACAGTGAGACCCTACGAGCAGTACTTC
v_call: TRBV29-1; clone_size: -; j_call: TRBJ1-1; d_call: TRBD1; cdr3_aa: CLTGGVLEAFF; cdr3_nt: TGCCTTACAGGGGGCGTGCTGGAAGCTTTCTTT
v_call: TRBV6-1; clone_size: -; j_call: TRBJ2-1; d_call: -; cdr3_aa: CASSETRNSYNEQFF; cdr3_nt: TGTGCCAGCAGTGAGACTAGAAACTCCTACAATGAGCAGTTCTTC
v_call: TRBV4-2; clone_size: -; j_call: TRBJ1-1; d_call: -; cdr3_aa: CASSQEGGAPTEAFF; cdr3_nt: TGTGCCAGCAGCCAAGAGGGTGGAGCGCCGACTGAAGCTTTCTTT
v_call: TRBV9; clone_size: few; j_call: TRBJ2-3; d_call: TRBD2; cdr3_aa: CASSVLAGGTNTQYF; cdr3_nt: TGTGCCAGCAGCGTTTTAGCGGGGGGAACTAATACGCAGTATTTT
v_call: TRBV7-3; clone_size: few; j_call: TRBJ2-1; d_call: TRBD2; cdr3_aa: CASSASGNEQFF; cdr3_nt: TGTGCCAGCAGCGCTAGCGGAAATGAGCAGTTCTTC
v_call: TRBV6-1; clone_size: -; j_call: TRBJ1-1; d_call: TRBD1; cdr3_aa: CASTRDREMNTEAFF; cdr3_nt: TGTGCCAGCACACGGGACAGGGAAATGAACACTGAAGCTTTCTTT
v_call: TRBV7-6; clone_size: once; j_call: TRBJ2-5; d_call: TRBD2; cdr3_aa: CASSFAGTSGETQYF; cdr3_nt: TGTGCCAGCAGCTTCGCCGGGACTAGTGGGGAGACCCAGTACTTC
v_call: TRBV19; clone_size: -; j_call: TRBJ2-3; d_call: TRBD1; cdr3_aa: CASSWTGMPDTQYF; cdr3_nt: TGTGCCAGTAGTTGGACAGGGATGCCAGATACGCAGTATTTT
v_call: TRBV5-6; clone_size: once; j_call: TRBJ2-5; d_call: -; cdr3_aa: CASSLSQGFWETQYF; cdr3_nt: TGTGCCAGCAGTCTCTCACAGGGTTTTTGGGAGACCCAGTACTTC
v_call: TRBV9; clone_size: -; j_call: TRBJ1-1; d_call: -; cdr3_aa: CASSVDSGQGPDGNTEAFF; cdr3_nt: TGTGCCAGCAGCGTCGACTCAGGGCAGGGGCCCGACGGGAACACTGAAGCTTTCTTT